Below, one T cell receptor beta chain is given with its context. Other nucleotide sequences in the sample specify the same CDR3. Here immunoSEQ multiplex PCR was the method, and the copy in TCRdb shows in-frame clones only, minus some. The table includes some 1.5 million clones, approximately 98% detected once. This specimen comes from a study of shared clonotypes between healthy human individuals. The germline CDR1 and CDR2 sequences are MNHEY and SVGAGI. This CDR3 contains 15 residues. V lost 2 bases to trimming and J lost 5 bases, with 12 bases between them. This receptor was identified in a man younger than 40 in good health. The source material was naive CD4+ T cells sorted from blood. As to subset: CD45RA+ positively selected. This chain joins TRBV6-5 and TRBJ2-2; D gene unclear. CDR3 sequence: CASSYLGSGTGELFF. The CDR3 nucleotides read TGTGCCAGCAGTTACCTCGGAAGTGGAACCGGGGAGCTGTTTTTT.